This T cell receptor (beta chain) was documented in a study of T cells after yellow fever vaccination. J lost 1 base, V lost 4 bases, and 0 bases had no gene match. Germline V gene sequence: CDR1 SNHLY, CDR2 FYNNEI. This CDR3 has 14 amino acids. TCRdb independently ran MiXCR on the 5' RACE reads; one entry per CDR3 protein. The sample holds approximately 300,000 distinct CDR3 sequences, roughly a tenth seen once. This clonotype was observed many times. Sequencing was performed on CD4+ T cells sorted from PBMCs, taken 45 days after the yellow fever booster vaccination. The source is a man aged 18 to 30 who received the YFV17D yellow fever vaccine. This rearrangement joins TRBV2 to TRBJ2-1, with TRBD1 matching over 8 bases. CDR3 amino acids: CASSGQGSYNEQFF. The CDR3 DNA is TGTGCCAGCAGTGGACAGGGGTCCTACAATGAGCAGTTCTTC.